This TCR beta chain was captured by sequencing in a study of T cell responses to AZD1222 COVID-19 vaccine. Study outcomes and limitations: Donors, mostly white British, included more females; clonal diversity was possibly underestimated. Baseline seropositivity characterized only a handful of AZD1222 recipients.

Comments on this clone: The antigen remains unidentified.

The CDR3 extends over 12 amino acids. CDR1 and CDR2 from the germline V gene are SGHRS and YFSETQ. V lost 5 bases, J lost 5 bases, and 10 bases lay in between. Measured with immunoSEQ multiplex PCR; TCRdb has only the in-frame clones, and not every one. The table has 100,000 to 150,000 clones, roughly 87% seen once; the top ten hold approximately 1.2%. The source is an adult in good health. The V and J genes are TRBV5-1 and TRBJ1-1; D not resolved. The sequences come from peripheral blood, collected on day 0 of AZD1222 vaccination. The CDR3 protein is CASSSMGTEAFF. DNA for the CDR3: TGCGCCAGCAGTTCTATGGGTACTGAAGCTTTCTTT.